This is a list of T cell receptor beta chains from one sample in a study of control samples from healthy donors and cancer patients. Sequencing used immunoSEQ multiplex PCR; TCRdb keeps in-frame clones, though not all of them. The data contain around 110,000 clones, around 89% of them singletons. The source material was blood. Receptors originate from a woman in her seventies in good health. CDR3s include the opening cysteine and the closing phenylalanine or tryptophan. D genes are given only for firm matches. Rows give clone size only sometimes, using once, few, many, or a class for an expanded clone.

DNA	CDR3	size	J	D	V
TGTGCCAGCAGCTTAGGCACGGCCGATGGCTACACCTTC	CASSLGTADGYTF	once	TRBJ1-2	-	TRBV11-2
TGTGCCAGCAGTTTAGACGTGAACACTGAAGCTTTCTTT	CASSLDVNTEAFF	-	TRBJ1-1	-	TRBV6-2/TRBV6-3
TGTGCCAGCAGCTTAGTTAACTATGGCTACACCTTC	CASSLVNYGYTF	-	TRBJ1-2	-	TRBV7-9
TGTGCCAGCAGCTCGCAAGGAGGCGTGGGCACTGAAGCTTTCTTT	CASSSQGGVGTEAFF	-	TRBJ1-1	-	TRBV11-3
TGCGCCAGCAGCCGCACTAGCGGGGGAGATACGCAGTATTTT	CASSRTSGGDTQYF	-	TRBJ2-3	TRBD2	TRBV4-1
TGTGCCAGCAGTTTATCGGCCCTCGGCACTGAAGCTTTCTTT	CASSLSALGTEAFF	-	TRBJ1-1	-	TRBV27
TGTGCCAGCACCCAGGGGTCGGGCAATCAGCCCCAGCATTTT	CASTQGSGNQPQHF	-	TRBJ1-5	-	TRBV2
TGTGCCACCAGCAGAGTGCGGACTAGCGGGGGGCTAGATACGCAGTATTTT	CATSRVRTSGGLDTQYF	once	TRBJ2-3	TRBD2	TRBV15
TGTGCCAGCAGCCAAGAGACAGGGTCGGGCACTGAAGCTTTCTTT	CASSQETGSGTEAFF	-	TRBJ1-1	TRBD1	TRBV4-2
TGCAGCGTTAGTCTAGGGACACTCTACAATGAGCAGTTCTTC	CSVSLGTLYNEQFF	-	TRBJ2-1	-	TRBV29-1
TGCGCCAGCAGCTTGGAGGGACAGGGGTTTGCCGGGGAGCTGTTTTTT	CASSLEGQGFAGELFF	-	TRBJ2-2	TRBD1	TRBV5-1
TGTGCCAGCAGCCCAACCCCCTACGGGGAGCTGTTTTTT	CASSPTPYGELFF	-	TRBJ2-2	-	TRBV2
TGTGCCAGCAGTGAAGCCAACACGGGGACAGCAGTGAGCGACATTCAGTACTTC	CASSEANTGTAVSDIQYF	-	TRBJ2-4	TRBD1	TRBV6-1
TGTGCCAGCAGCTTAAATGCCGGGAACACTGAAGCTTTCTTT	CASSLNAGNTEAFF	-	TRBJ1-1	-	TRBV7-9
TGTGCCACCAGTGATTCATACAATGAGCAGTTCTTC	CATSDSYNEQFF	-	TRBJ2-1	-	TRBV24-1
TGTGCCAGCAGCAAAGAAGGAGCTGGGGCCAACGTCCTGACTTTC	CASSKEGAGANVLTF	-	TRBJ2-6	-	TRBV21-1
TGTGCCAGCAGCCCCCAGTCGGGGACCAATCAGCCCCAGCATTTT	CASSPQSGTNQPQHF	-	TRBJ1-5	-	TRBV6-4
TGTGCCAGCAGCCCGATAACACGGGGGGGCTCCTACGAGCAGTACTTC	CASSPITRGGSYEQYF	-	TRBJ2-7	TRBD2	TRBV3-1/TRBV3-2
TGTGCCAGCAGTGGCCGAACGGGACGGTACAATGAGCAGTTCTTC	CASSGRTGRYNEQFF	once	TRBJ2-1	-	TRBV2
TGTGCCAGCTCAAAACTAGCGGCCCACACCGGGGAGCTGTTTTTT	CASSKLAAHTGELFF	-	TRBJ2-2	TRBD2	TRBV18
TGTGCCAGCAGCCGGGGAGTATCTGGAAACACCATATATTTT	CASSRGVSGNTIYF	-	TRBJ1-3	-	TRBV6-5
TGTGCCAGCAGGAGGGGGGGCACAGATACGCAGTATTTT	CASRRGGTDTQYF	-	TRBJ2-3	-	TRBV25-1
TGTGCCAGTGGGGATGCAGGGCACTATGGCTACACCTTC	CASGDAGHYGYTF	-	TRBJ1-2	-	TRBV19
TGTGCCAGCAGCCTTACAACCGCCCGGGGGGGGACAGGGAGAACCGGGGAGCTGTTTTTT	CASSLTTARGGTGRTGELFF	once	TRBJ2-2	-	TRBV6-6
TGTGCCAGCTCACCTACGTTTGCGGGCCCCCCCAATCAGCCCCAGCATTTT	CASSPTFAGPPNQPQHF	-	TRBJ1-5	-	TRBV18
TGTGCCAGTAACACCGGGGGGCGTTTGGCCACTGAAGCTTTCTTT	CASNTGGRLATEAFF	-	TRBJ1-1	-	TRBV19
TGTGCCAGCAGCCAAGAAGCACGCGGGTCCGGAAACACCATATATTTT	CASSQEARGSGNTIYF	-	TRBJ1-3	-	TRBV4-2
TGTGCCAGCAGTTACTCAGACCTCATGGATGAGCAGTTCTTC	CASSYSDLMDEQFF	-	TRBJ2-1	-	TRBV6-5
TGTGCCAGCAGCCCGCGGGGCAGGACCGGCTACACCTTC	CASSPRGRTGYTF	-	TRBJ1-2	-	TRBV14
TGTGCCAGCAGCCCCGGGGCAAACCAAGAGACCCAGTACTTC	CASSPGANQETQYF	-	TRBJ2-5	-	TRBV7-9
TGTGCCAGCAGTTACTCGAGGCTAGGTGCAGATACGCAGTATTTT	CASSYSRLGADTQYF	-	TRBJ2-3	-	TRBV6-5
TGTGCCATCAGTGAGTATCAAGGGAACACTGAAGCTTTCTTT	CAISEYQGNTEAFF	-	TRBJ1-1	-	TRBV10-3
TGTGCCAGCCAGAAGAAGGGAGAGCAGTACTTC	CASQKKGEQYF	-	TRBJ2-7	-	TRBV11-2
TGTGCCAGCAGCACCGGGACAGGGGGGGATACGCAGTATTTT	CASSTGTGGDTQYF	-	TRBJ2-3	TRBD1	TRBV6-4
TGCGCCAGCAGCCCTACGGGACAGGGAGCTGGAAACACCATATATTTT	CASSPTGQGAGNTIYF	-	TRBJ1-3	TRBD1	TRBV5-1
TGTGCCAGCAGCTTGGCACAGGGACCTCAGGGGGCCGATACGCAGTATTTT	CASSLAQGPQGADTQYF	-	TRBJ2-3	TRBD1	TRBV7-3
TGTGCCAGCAGCTTAGGGGACAGGGACTTCTCTGACGAGCAGTACTTC	CASSLGDRDFSDEQYF	once	TRBJ2-7	TRBD1	TRBV13
TGCGCCAGCAGCCAAGGAGGTGGCATTCTGACCTACGAGCAGTACTTC	CASSQGGGILTYEQYF	few	TRBJ2-7	-	TRBV4-3
TGTGCCACCAGTGATTCCACTAGCGGGGGGGCAAGCACAGATACGCAGTATTTT	CATSDSTSGGASTDTQYF	-	TRBJ2-3	TRBD2	TRBV24-1
TGTGCCAGCAGCCCCACGGGGCGCCCGGATGAGCAGTTCTTC	CASSPTGRPDEQFF	-	TRBJ2-1	-	TRBV7-2
TGTGCCAGCAGTAAGGAGGGCTCTGGGGCCAACGTCCTGACTTTC	CASSKEGSGANVLTF	many	TRBJ2-6	-	TRBV9
TGCGCCAGCAGCCCGGGACAGGGCTCTGGAAACACCATATATTTT	CASSPGQGSGNTIYF	-	TRBJ1-3	TRBD1	TRBV5-1
TGTGCCAGCAGTGACTCTGACAGGTTCCCCTATAGCAATCAGCCCCAGCATTTT	CASSDSDRFPYSNQPQHF	-	TRBJ1-5	-	TRBV6-4
TGCGCCAGCAGGCCAGAAGCGAACACCGGGGAGCTGTTTTTT	CASRPEANTGELFF	-	TRBJ2-2	-	TRBV5-1
TGTGCCAGCAGTTACTCGGGATACGCGAACACCGGGGAGCTGTTTTTT	CASSYSGYANTGELFF	-	TRBJ2-2	-	TRBV6-5
TGCGCCAGCCAGATCGAGGGCAATCAGCCCCAGCATTTT	CASQIEGNQPQHF	few	TRBJ1-5	-	TRBV10-2
TGTGCCAGCAGCTTAGACCGGGGGGGCGGGGTAGATACGCAGTATTTT	CASSLDRGGGVDTQYF	once	TRBJ2-3	TRBD2	TRBV7-2
TGTGCCAGCAGCTCTAACGACCTCACGATGGGGTATGGCTACACCTTC	CASSSNDLTMGYGYTF	once	TRBJ1-2	-	TRBV5-4
TGTGCCAGTAGTATAGGAGGGGACACGAGGGAGACCCAGTACTTC	CASSIGGDTRETQYF	-	TRBJ2-5	-	TRBV19
TGTGCCAGCCAGACAGTCTACGAGCAGTACTTC	CASQTVYEQYF	-	TRBJ2-7	-	TRBV2
TGTGCCAGCAGCCACTGGAACACTGAAGCTTTCTTT	CASSHWNTEAFF	once	TRBJ1-1	-	TRBV3-1/TRBV3-2
TGTGCCAGCAGGGACAGGGCTACCTACGAGCAGTACTTC	CASRDRATYEQYF	once	TRBJ2-7	TRBD1	TRBV6-5
TGTGCCAGCAGCTTTGGGACAGGGGGCTACTCTAATGAAAAACTGTTTTTT	CASSFGTGGYSNEKLFF	-	TRBJ1-4	TRBD1	TRBV5-4
TGTGCCAGCAGCTTTGGGACTAGCGGGGGGGCCTCCACAGATACGCAGTATTTT	CASSFGTSGGASTDTQYF	-	TRBJ2-3	TRBD2	TRBV11-3
TGTGCCAGCAGCTTAGCCGGTTCCCACACAGATACGCAGTATTTT	CASSLAGSHTDTQYF	-	TRBJ2-3	-	TRBV7-6